This T cell receptor (beta chain) was observed in a study of T cell repertoires in cytomegalovirus infection. The wider study: Public TCR beta signatures indicated both CMV infection and matching HLA type.

As for this clonotype: Its antigen is as yet unknown.

Regarding the study as a whole: Individuals carrying CMV plus the relevant HLA were identified by cumulative frequency of public TCR beta families. HLA-C-restricted TCR beta clonotypes specific for CMV led the ex vivo response.

TCRdb re-called the reads with MiXCR, one entry per CDR3 protein. The sample consists of 150,000 or so distinct CDR3 sequences, 17% of them appearing once. J gave up 6 bases and V 10 bases, and 8 bases lay outside the gene matches. This CDR3 has 14 amino acids. CDR1 and CDR2 (germline): SEHNR, FQNEAQ (reference sequence). The specimen was CD8+ T cells from PBMCs. The rearrangement joins TRBV7-9 to TRBJ2-1; 11 bases fit TRBD2. The sequence was obtained from a human donor in good health (CMV status not recorded). Some clones in this sample may be carry-over from other donors' samples. The CDR3 DNA is TGTGCCACCGCATTAGCGGGAGGGGGCAATGAGCAGTTCTTC. Protein product: CATALAGGGNEQFF.